The T cell receptor (beta chain) described here comes from a study of T cells in localized non-small cell lung cancer. Overall study findings and caveats: Highest T cell clonality was seen in uninvolved adjacent lung, surpassing that measured in tumor. Appearing in adjacent lung were a median roughly 59 of the top 100 tumor clones. Elevated blood T cell density was associated with longer overall survival.

The method was immunoSEQ multiplex PCR; TCRdb's version includes in-frame clones alone and lacks a portion of them. This sample has around 2,000 clones; under 40% occur once, and the top ten carry about 6.9%. This clone turned up a few times. The target antigen is unknown. V was shortened by 6 bases and J by 3 bases, with 11 bases between the two germline ends. The CDR3 length is 13 residues. The sequences come from lung tumor tissue, collected before any cancer treatment. The receptor's source is a male donor older than 55 with stage I squamous cell lung carcinoma. The chain employs TRBV6-7 and TRBJ1-2; D is ambiguous. TRBV6-7 is labeled an ORF, and its function is uncertain. Written as DNA, the CDR3 is TGTGCCAGCAGCCGGGCCCCATACTATGGCTACACCTTC. This gives the protein CASSRAPYYGYTF.